The entry below describes one T cell receptor beta chain. The study drew participants aged roughly 18 to 89 years from roughly 25 US areas. Each participant's cohort was designated according to participant-reported clinical history. This table comes from immunoSEQ multiplex PCR, and its TCRdb copy is limited to in-frame clones, with some not included. Found here are about 360,000 clones, 88% of them singletons; the top ten hold approximately 2%. The data derive from a study of blood T cell repertoires in COVID-19. Study information: T cells, B-cell-depleted T cells, or PBMCs provided the cDNA or gDNA that served as material.

CDR1 is GTSNPN and CDR2 is SVGIG in the germline V gene (reference sequence). The J segment lost 6 bases and the V segment lost 0 bases, leaving 8 bases of the junction unmatched. The CDR3 covers 16 residues. The sequence was obtained from a woman in her thirties or forties with acute COVID-19. This chain uses TRBV30 with TRBJ2-3, with 11 bases identical to TRBD2. What was sequenced was PBMCs or T cells enriched from blood (not recorded which). The CDR3 reads CAWSVLSSGGSDTQYF. In DNA, the CDR3 is TGTGCCTGGAGTGTACTATCTAGCGGGGGGAGCGATACGCAGTATTTT.